These 25 T cell receptor beta chains came from one sample sequenced in a study of cytomegalovirus exposure and HLA in healthy donors. This PCR relied on a set of 60 Vbeta primers and 13 Jbeta primers. Using immunoSEQ multiplex PCR, the repertoire was profiled, and TCRdb retains in-frame clones only, with some absent. The sample has approximately 93,000 clones, around three quarters seen once. Sequencing input: PBMCs. These receptors came from a male donor in good health and CMV-seropositive.

The chain uses TRBV4-2 and TRBJ1-1; 7 nucleotides line up with TRBD1. Per the germline V gene, CDR1 is LGHNA and CDR2 is YNFKEQ. V lost 5 bases and J lost 2; bases outside the gene matches: 8. This CDR3 is 15 amino acids long. CDR3 sequence (DNA): TGTGCCAGCAGCGCGCGCCGGGACAGCAACACTGAAGCTTTCTTT. This sequence encodes CASSARRDSNTEAFF.

The chain combines TRBV19 with TRBJ2-2, with D possibly matching TRBD1 (6 bases). Germline V lookup: CDR1 LNHDA, CDR2 SQIVND (reference sequence). Trimming took 10 bases from V and 0 from J, leaving 15 bases between them. The CDR3 sequence is 15 residues long. The CDR3 bases are TGTGCCACCGGAACCGGGACAACGAACACCGGGGAGCTGTTTTTT. It translates to CATGTGTTNTGELFF.

The chain carries TRBV5-6 and TRBJ1-5, with 8 bases fitting TRBD1. Per the germline V gene, CDR1 is SGHDT and CDR2 is YYEEEE. Trimming took 3 bases from V and 0 from J; bases not matched to a gene: 2. The CDR3 length is 15 residues. CDR3 sequence (DNA): TGTGCCAGCAGCTGGGGGACAGGTAGCAATCAGCCCCAGCATTTT. Its translation: CASSWGTGSNQPQHF.

The rearrangement links TRBV30 to TRBJ1-5, with no clear D. Looked up from germline, CDR1 is GTSNPN and CDR2 is SVGIG (reference sequence). This CDR3 comprises 14 residues. The CDR3 nucleotides read TGTGCGGCGCGTACCACTAATAGCAATCAGCCCCAGCATTTT. Translating gives CAARTTNSNQPQHF.

This chain connects TRBV2 to TRBJ2-5; TRBD2 matches 12 bases. Germline V gene lookup returns CDR1 SNHLY and CDR2 FYNNEI. J gave up 2 bases and V 7 bases, and 5 bases lay outside the gene matches. This CDR3 has 15 amino acids. The CDR3 spells CASTAGLAGQETQYF. Written as DNA, the CDR3 is TGTGCCAGCACCGCCGGACTAGCGGGGCAAGAGACCCAGTACTTC.

The CDR3 DNA reads TGTGCCAGCAGCTTGGTAACGAGCTCCTACAATGAGCAGTTCTTC. Translating it yields CASSLVTSSYNEQFF. The rearrangement joins TRBV5-4 to TRBJ2-1; D gene uncertain. The CDR3 loop spans 15 amino acids. The germline CDR1 and CDR2 sequences are SGHNT and YYREEE (reference sequence). V was clipped by 0 bases and J by 0 bases, with 7 bases between them.

The rearrangement uses TRBV27 and TRBJ1-5, with TRBD1 identical over 7 bases. Unmatched junction bases numbered 6, after V lost 3 bases and J lost 7 bases. Germline lookup yields CDR1 MNHEY and CDR2 SMNVEV (reference sequence). The CDR3 loop spans 14 amino acids. The CDR3 nucleotides are TGTGCCAGCAGTTTTCGACAGGGTGGGCAGCCCCAGCATTTT. Amino acid sequence: CASSFRQGGQPQHF.

The chain joins TRBV7-3 to TRBJ1-3; D gene ambiguous. The CDR3 spans 15 residues. Germline V lookup: CDR1 SGHTA, CDR2 FQGTGA. V lost 2 bases, J lost 0 bases, and 8 bases lay in between. The CDR3: CASSLSPSSGNTIYF. For the CDR3, the DNA is TGTGCCAGCAGCTTATCCCCATCCTCTGGAAACACCATATATTTT.

The genes are TRBV27 and TRBJ1-6; D gene uncertain. The length of the CDR3 is 15 residues. Germline CDR1 reads MNHEY; CDR2 reads SMNVEV (reference sequence). V was shortened by 3 bases and J by 2 bases, with 8 bases between the two germline ends. The DNA of the CDR3 is TGTGCCAGCAGTTTGAGGGTCCCCTATAATTCACCCCTCCACTTT. Encoded protein: CASSLRVPYNSPLHF.

This clone was seen more than once but under ten times. The CDR3 reads CSRTGDGYNEQFF. The CDR3 DNA is TGCAGTAGAACAGGGGATGGCTACAATGAGCAGTTCTTC. The chain carries TRBV29-1 and TRBJ2-1, with 7 bases lining up with TRBD1. The CDR3 loop spans 13 amino acids. Germline loops: CDR1 SQVTM, CDR2 ANQGSEA.

This clone has just one count. The chain uses TRBV5-6 and TRBJ1-1, with a weak D call TRBD1 (5 bases). Trimming took off 3 bases at V and 1 base at J, with 10 bases between the two ends. Per germline, CDR1 SGHDT and CDR2 YYEEEE. The CDR3 length is 14 residues. This CDR3 is CASSYGRGNTEAFF. The DNA for the CDR3 is TGTGCCAGCAGCTATGGGAGGGGGAACACTGAAGCTTTCTTT.

The rearrangement joins TRBV7-9 to TRBJ2-7, with D unclear. The CDR3 consists of 12 residues. Germline CDR1 and CDR2: SEHNR and FQNEAQ (reference sequence). The V end lost 4 bases, the J end lost 6 bases, and 10 bases lay between the germline ends. DNA of the CDR3: TGTGCCAGCAGCTCTATCCAAGCCGAGCAGTACTTC. Translation: CASSSIQAEQYF.

The chain uses TRBV5-1 and TRBJ1-1, with D perhaps matching TRBD1 (6 bases). V lost 2 bases and J lost 5, with 16 bases in between. The CDR3 is 15 residues long. The germline gives CDR1 SGHRS, CDR2 YFSETQ. The CDR3 loop is CASSLEQGRGTEAFF. DNA of the CDR3: TGCGCCAGCAGCTTAGAACAGGGAAGGGGGACTGAAGCTTTCTTT.

V is TRBV9 and J is TRBJ1-2; TRBD1 might be the D (6 bases). With 0 bases removed from V and 6 bases from J, the gap between germline ends came to 12 bases. The CDR3 consists of 14 residues. The germline V gene encodes CDR1 SGDLS and CDR2 YYNGEE. DNA for the CDR3: TGTGCCAGCAGCGTAGCTGCAGGGGCCCATGGCTACACCTTC. The encoded protein is CASSVAAGAHGYTF.

This rearrangement joins TRBV30 to TRBJ1-1; 9 nucleotides line up with TRBD1. Trimming removed 7 bases from V and 4 bases from J; junction bases left unmatched: 7. There are 13 residues in the CDR3. CDR1 is GTSNPN, CDR2 SVGIG, per germline (reference sequence). This chain's CDR3 is CASRGQGATEAFF. For the CDR3, the DNA is TGTGCCTCGCGGGGACAGGGAGCCACTGAAGCTTTCTTT.

This rearrangement joins TRBV30 to TRBJ1-2; tentatively, D is TRBD1 (5 bases). The CDR3 loop spans 14 amino acids. The V and J ends lost 0 bases and 2 bases respectively, with 10 bases between them. CDR1 GTSNPN and CDR2 SVGIG come from the germline V gene (reference sequence). The CDR3 here is CAWSVARGNYGYTF. DNA of the CDR3: TGTGCCTGGAGTGTAGCACGGGGGAACTATGGCTACACCTTC.

For this clone: Other DNA sequences of this sample code for an identical CDR3. This chain connects TRBV30 to TRBJ1-1, with D maybe TRBD1 (5 bases). Per germline, CDR1 GTSNPN and CDR2 SVGIG (reference sequence). The CDR3 contains 13 residues. Trimming removed 1 base from V and 5 bases from J, with 11 bases in between. This CDR3 is CAWSGQGVTEAFF. For the CDR3, the DNA is TGTGCCTGGAGTGGTCAGGGTGTTACTGAAGCTTTCTTT.

Regarding this clone: One junction end does not reproduce the germline sequence, and a read error may be involved. V usage is TRBV7-9 and J usage is TRBJ2-7; 9 nucleotides match TRBD2. Germline CDR1 is SEHNR and CDR2 is FQNEAQ (reference sequence). The CDR3 sequence is 16 residues long. CDR3 DNA: TGTGCCAGCAGTTTAGGGGTAGCGGGGGAGACCTACGAGCAGTACTTC. It codes for CASSLGVAGETYEQYF. The full variable domain, completed using reference TRBV7-9 and TRBJ2-7, is DTGVSQNPRHKITKRGQNVTFRCDPISEHNRLYWYRQTLGQGPEFLTYFQNEAQLEKSRLLSDRFSAERPKGSFSTLEIQRTEQGDSAMYLCASSLGVAGETYEQYFGPGTRLTVT.

The V and J genes are TRBV2 and TRBJ2-1, with 7 bases matching TRBD2. The germline V gene encodes CDR1 SNHLY and CDR2 FYNNEI. The J segment lost 4 bases and the V segment lost 3 bases, leaving 6 bases of the junction unmatched. CDR3 length: 15 residues. The CDR3 here is CASSDRTGGYNEQFF. The CDR3 region has the DNA TGTGCCAGCAGTGATAGAACGGGGGGTTACAATGAGCAGTTCTTC.

The V and J genes are TRBV7-8 and TRBJ1-1, with D hard to call. The CDR3 sequence is 12 residues long. The germline V and J ends were trimmed by 5 bases and 5 bases, with 9 bases remaining between them. From germline, CDR1 is SGHVS and CDR2 FQNEAQ. The CDR3 sequence is CASSRLRTEAFF. The CDR3 DNA follows: TGTGCCAGCAGCCGCTTGCGGACTGAAGCTTTCTTT.

The chain joins TRBV13 to TRBJ2-7; a possible D gene is TRBD2 (5 bases). Trimming removed 7 bases at V and 2 bases at J, with 9 bases between. The CDR3 contains 12 residues. Germline loops: CDR1 PRHDT, CDR2 FYEKMQ (reference sequence). The CDR3 DNA is TGTGCCAGCAACCGGGGAGCCTACGAGCAGTACTTC. It is translated as CASNRGAYEQYF.

The chain is built from TRBV9 and TRBJ1-6; D not resolved. The germline gives CDR1 SGDLS, CDR2 YYNGEE. Trimming stripped 4 bases from V and 8 bases from J, with 7 bases between. This CDR3 has 12 amino acids. The CDR3 loop reads CASSNGDSPLHF. In DNA form, the CDR3 reads TGTGCCAGCAGCAACGGGGATTCACCCCTCCACTTT.

This clone was found once. The chain couples TRBV25-1 to TRBJ1-2; D is undetermined. This CDR3 is built from 12 residues. From germline, CDR1 is MGHDK and CDR2 SYGVNS. Trimming stripped 2 bases from V and 5 bases from J, with 6 bases between. The CDR3 spells CASSELEYGYTF. CDR3 in DNA: TGTGCCAGCAGTGAACTGGAGTATGGCTACACCTTC.

V usage is TRBV5-1 and J usage is TRBJ2-7, with TRBD1 as a possible D gene (6 bases). This CDR3 spans 13 amino acids. CDR1 is SGHRS, CDR2 YFSETQ, per germline. V gave up 4 bases and J gave up 2 bases, with 10 bases separating them. The CDR3 protein is CASSLRDTYEQYF. The CDR3 region has the DNA TGCGCCAGCAGCCTCCGGGACACCTACGAGCAGTACTTC.

This clone was observed a single time. The V gene is TRBV5-1, the J gene TRBJ1-2; 9 bases map to TRBD1. The J segment lost 4 bases and the V segment lost 0 bases, leaving 10 bases of the junction unmatched. Looked up from germline, CDR1 is SGHRS and CDR2 is YFSETQ. CDR3 length: 17 residues. CDR3 nucleotide sequence: TGCGCCAGCAGCTTGGAGGGACAGGGCCCTAGGAGCTATGGCTACACCTTC. Its translation: CASSLEGQGPRSYGYTF.